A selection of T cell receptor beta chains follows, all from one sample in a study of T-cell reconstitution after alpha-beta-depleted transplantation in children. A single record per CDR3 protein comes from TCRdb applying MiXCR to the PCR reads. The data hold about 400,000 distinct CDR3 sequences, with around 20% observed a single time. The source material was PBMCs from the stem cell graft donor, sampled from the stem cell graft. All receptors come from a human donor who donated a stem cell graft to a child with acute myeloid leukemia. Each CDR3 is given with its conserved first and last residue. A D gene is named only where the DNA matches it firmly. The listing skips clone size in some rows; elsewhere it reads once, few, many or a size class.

DNA: TGTGCCAGCAGTGAAGGACAGGGTGGACACAATGAGCAGTTCTTC
CDR3: CASSEGQGGHNEQFF
size: many
D: TRBD1
V: TRBV6-1
length: 15
J: TRBJ2-1

DNA: TGCGCCAGCAGCCAGGCCTCTGGGGCCAACGTCCTGACTTTC
CDR3: CASSQASGANVLTF
size: few
D: NA
V: TRBV4-1
length: 14
J: TRBJ2-6

DNA: TGTGCCAGCAGCTTAGGTTTCCTTGAAACAGATACGCAGTATTTT
CDR3: CASSLGFLETDTQYF
size: NA
D: NA
V: TRBV7-3
length: 15
J: TRBJ2-3

DNA: TGCAGCGCTGGACAGCGAGGGACCTACGAGCAGTACTTC
CDR3: CSAGQRGTYEQYF
size: many
D: NA
V: TRBV29-1
length: 13
J: TRBJ2-7

DNA: TGTGCCAGCAGTTACGTGGTAGCGGGAGGGGGGGGCACAGATACGCAGTATTTT
CDR3: CASSYVVAGGGGTDTQYF
size: NA
D: TRBD2
V: TRBV6-5
length: 18
J: TRBJ2-3

DNA: TGTGCCACCAAATTCGGGACTAACACCGGGGAGCTGTTTTTT
CDR3: CATKFGTNTGELFF
size: NA
D: NA
V: TRBV10-3
length: 14
J: TRBJ2-2

DNA: TGTGCCAGCACCTATAGCGGGAGGGCCTACGAGCAGTACTTC
CDR3: CASTYSGRAYEQYF
size: NA
D: TRBD2
V: TRBV28
length: 14
J: TRBJ2-7

DNA: TGTGCCACCAGCACCTGGACATTCGACAATGAGCAGTTCTTC
CDR3: CATSTWTFDNEQFF
size: NA
D: NA
V: TRBV15
length: 14
J: TRBJ2-1

DNA: TGTGCCACCAGTGAGTACAGCAACTATGGCTACACCTTC
CDR3: CATSEYSNYGYTF
size: few
D: NA
V: TRBV24-1
length: 13
J: TRBJ1-2

DNA: TGCGCCAGCAGCCAATACAGGGCGGGTGAAAAACTGTTTTTT
CDR3: CASSQYRAGEKLFF
size: NA
D: NA
V: TRBV4-3
length: 14
J: TRBJ1-4

DNA: TGCAGCGTTGAAGTAGGAGGAGGAGAGACCCAGTACTTC
CDR3: CSVEVGGGETQYF
size: many
D: NA
V: TRBV29-1
length: 13
J: TRBJ2-5

DNA: TGCAGCGTTGCCGCCTGGGGTTACAATGAGCAGTTCTTC
CDR3: CSVAAWGYNEQFF
size: many
D: NA
V: TRBV29-1
length: 13
J: TRBJ2-1

DNA: TGTGCCAGCAGTGAATATTACGCCGGGGAGCTGTTTTTT
CDR3: CASSEYYAGELFF
size: NA
D: NA
V: TRBV25-1
length: 13
J: TRBJ2-2

DNA: TGCGCCAGCAGCCTCCGGGACAGGGGGCAGTTGGGGTCCTACGAGCAGTACTTC
CDR3: CASSLRDRGQLGSYEQYF
size: NA
D: TRBD1
V: TRBV4-1
length: 18
J: TRBJ2-7

DNA: TGCGCCAGCAGCCCCCACCCAGGGGTGAAAAGGAGCACTGAAGCTTTCTTT
CDR3: CASSPHPGVKRSTEAFF
size: once
D: NA
V: TRBV4-1
length: 17
J: TRBJ1-1

DNA: TGTGCCAGCAGTGAATGGGCGGGACACGAGACCCAGTACTTC
CDR3: CASSEWAGHETQYF
size: NA
D: NA
V: TRBV2
length: 14
J: TRBJ2-5

DNA: TGTGCCAGCAGCCAAGGGGGAGCGGTTTACCTGAAGAAAACCCATGAGCAGTTCTTC
CDR3: CASSQGGAVYLKKTHEQFF
size: NA
D: NA
V: TRBV3-1
length: 19
J: TRBJ2-1

DNA: TGCGCCAGCAGCCCCCGGGACAGCAATCTTTACGAGCAGTACTTC
CDR3: CASSPRDSNLYEQYF
size: NA
D: TRBD1
V: TRBV5-1
length: 15
J: TRBJ2-7

DNA: TGCAGCTACATAGGTTACAATGAGCAGTTCTTC
CDR3: CSYIGYNEQFF
size: few
D: NA
V: TRBV29-1
length: 11
J: TRBJ2-1

DNA: TGCAGTGCTAGCCGCACTACTTTGCCCTCCTACGAGCAGTACTTC
CDR3: CSASRTTLPSYEQYF
size: NA
D: NA
V: TRBV20-1
length: 15
J: TRBJ2-7

DNA: TGTGCCAGCCGTCGGGGGCCACAAGAGACCCAGTACTTC
CDR3: CASRRGPQETQYF
size: few
D: NA
V: TRBV2
length: 13
J: TRBJ2-5

DNA: TGTGCCAGCAGTACGAGGGGGGGACAGACCCAGTACTTC
CDR3: CASSTRGGQTQYF
size: NA
D: NA
V: TRBV12-3/TRBV12-4
length: 13
J: TRBJ2-5

DNA: TGTGCCATCAGTGAGTCGATGACTAGCGGGCAAAGCGCCTACGAGCAGTACTTC
CDR3: CAISESMTSGQSAYEQYF
size: few
D: TRBD2
V: TRBV10-3
length: 18
J: TRBJ2-7

DNA: TGCAGTGCTAGAGATGGCAGGGGAGATTCTGAAAAACTGTTTTTT
CDR3: CSARDGRGDSEKLFF
size: few
D: NA
V: TRBV20-1
length: 15
J: TRBJ1-4

DNA: TGCAGTGCTGCCCCCGGCCGCTCCTACGAGCAGTACTTC
CDR3: CSAAPGRSYEQYF
size: NA
D: NA
V: TRBV20-1
length: 13
J: TRBJ2-7

DNA: TGTGCCAGCAGCGAATGGGACAGAACCGGGGAGCTGTTTTTT
CDR3: CASSEWDRTGELFF
size: NA
D: TRBD1
V: TRBV9
length: 14
J: TRBJ2-2

DNA: TGCAGTGCTAGGGACCTAGGTTCGTACGAGCAGTTCTTC
CDR3: CSARDLGSYEQFF
size: many
D: NA
V: TRBV20-1
length: 13
J: TRBJ2-1

DNA: TGTGCCAGCAGCTTAGACGGGGCGGGCTATGGCTACACCTTC
CDR3: CASSLDGAGYGYTF
size: NA
D: NA
V: TRBV7-9
length: 14
J: TRBJ1-2

DNA: TGTGCCAGCAGTTTCCCGGGGACTAGCGGGAGGGACAATGAGCAGTTCTTC
CDR3: CASSFPGTSGRDNEQFF
size: NA
D: TRBD2
V: TRBV28
length: 17
J: TRBJ2-1

DNA: TGTGCCAGCAGCAAAGGGGGTCCTAGCGGATCATCCTACGAGCAGTACTTC
CDR3: CASSKGGPSGSSYEQYF
size: NA
D: NA
V: TRBV21-1
length: 17
J: TRBJ2-7

DNA: TGCAGCGCTGCGAAGGGGGACGCCTACGAGCAGTACTTC
CDR3: CSAAKGDAYEQYF
size: many
D: NA
V: TRBV29-1
length: 13
J: TRBJ2-7

DNA: TGTGCCAGCATCAAGGGGGGTGCGAATGAGCAGTTCTTC
CDR3: CASIKGGANEQFF
size: few
D: NA
V: TRBV12-3/TRBV12-4
length: 13
J: TRBJ2-1

DNA: TGTGCCACCAGTGAGGTAGCAACAGATACGCAGTATTTT
CDR3: CATSEVATDTQYF
size: few
D: NA
V: TRBV24-1
length: 13
J: TRBJ2-3

DNA: TGTGCCACCAGCAGAGATTTAGGACTAGCGGGAGCCGCTAGGTCTACGCAGTATTTT
CDR3: CATSRDLGLAGAARSTQYF
size: NA
D: TRBD2
V: TRBV15
length: 19
J: TRBJ2-3

DNA: TGTGCCAGCAGTTACTCTTACAGGGGCGCCCACGAGCAGTACTTC
CDR3: CASSYSYRGAHEQYF
size: few
D: TRBD1
V: TRBV6-5
length: 15
J: TRBJ2-7

DNA: TGTGCCAGCAGTTTTGCCGGAGGGTATGGCTACACCTTC
CDR3: CASSFAGGYGYTF
size: NA
D: NA
V: TRBV12-3/TRBV12-4
length: 13
J: TRBJ1-2

DNA: TGTGCCAGCAGGCGGGACGGCGGGGGGAGGGAAAAACTGTTTTTT
CDR3: CASRRDGGGREKLFF
size: few
D: NA
V: TRBV12-3/TRBV12-4
length: 15
J: TRBJ1-4

DNA: TGTGCCAGCAGCCCTAAAAGACTGCGACCTCAAGAGACCCAGTACTTC
CDR3: CASSPKRLRPQETQYF
size: few
D: NA
V: TRBV7-8
length: 16
J: TRBJ2-5

DNA: TGTGCCAGCACCCAACAGGGGACAGATACGCAGTATTTT
CDR3: CASTQQGTDTQYF
size: many
D: TRBD1
V: TRBV12-3/TRBV12-4
length: 13
J: TRBJ2-3

DNA: TGTGCCAGCAGTTACAGTAAGGGGGACACAGATACGCAGTATTTT
CDR3: CASSYSKGDTDTQYF
size: few
D: NA
V: TRBV6-5
length: 15
J: TRBJ2-3

DNA: TGCGCCAGCAGCTTGGGACTAGCGGGAGCGAACGGGGAGCTGTTTTTT
CDR3: CASSLGLAGANGELFF
size: NA
D: TRBD2
V: TRBV5-1
length: 16
J: TRBJ2-2

DNA: TGTGCCAGCAGTGAATGGGTGGACAGGGTTGAAAAACTGTTTTTT
CDR3: CASSEWVDRVEKLFF
size: NA
D: TRBD1
V: TRBV25-1
length: 15
J: TRBJ1-4

DNA: TGCGCCAGCAGCTTGGATCGTGGGGGGGGCTACGAGCAGTACTTC
CDR3: CASSLDRGGGYEQYF
size: NA
D: TRBD2
V: TRBV5-1
length: 15
J: TRBJ2-7

DNA: TGTGCCATCAGCGGGACGGCGAACAATGAGCAGTTCTTC
CDR3: CAISGTANNEQFF
size: many
D: NA
V: TRBV10-3
length: 13
J: TRBJ2-1

DNA: TGCGCCAGCAGCCAAGATTATTTGGCGCAGGGGCCCGACGAGCAGTACTTC
CDR3: CASSQDYLAQGPDEQYF
size: NA
D: NA
V: TRBV4-3
length: 17
J: TRBJ2-7

DNA: TGCGCCAGCAGCCAAGAGCGGGAGGGCTTCGAGCAGTACTTC
CDR3: CASSQEREGFEQYF
size: few
D: TRBD2
V: TRBV4-1
length: 14
J: TRBJ2-7

DNA: TGTGCCAGCAGTTCCTCGCGGGGATTGAACAATGAGCAGTTCTTC
CDR3: CASSSSRGLNNEQFF
size: many
D: NA
V: TRBV27
length: 15
J: TRBJ2-1

DNA: TGTGCCACCCACTCTGGGGCCAACGTCCTGACTTTC
CDR3: CATHSGANVLTF
size: NA
D: NA
V: TRBV12-3/TRBV12-4
length: 12
J: TRBJ2-6

DNA: TGTGCTAGTGTTGGGACATCCTACGAGCAGTACTTC
CDR3: CASVGTSYEQYF
size: NA
D: NA
V: TRBV12-5
length: 12
J: TRBJ2-7

DNA: TGTGCCAGCAGCTTAGGGGGGAGTTATGGCTACACCTTC
CDR3: CASSLGGSYGYTF
size: few
D: NA
V: TRBV11-2
length: 13
J: TRBJ1-2

DNA: TGCAGCGTTGATACCGGGAGGGCCGCAGATACGCAGTATTTT
CDR3: CSVDTGRAADTQYF
size: many
D: TRBD2
V: TRBV29-1
length: 14
J: TRBJ2-3

DNA: TGTGCCAGCAGTTCAACAGGGGGTAGCACAGATACGCAGTATTTT
CDR3: CASSSTGGSTDTQYF
size: few
D: TRBD1
V: TRBV12-3/TRBV12-4
length: 15
J: TRBJ2-3

DNA: TGCGCCAGCAGCTTGCAGTCTAGCGGGGGGTACAATGAGCAGTTCTTC
CDR3: CASSLQSSGGYNEQFF
size: few
D: TRBD2
V: TRBV5-1
length: 16
J: TRBJ2-1

DNA: TGTGCCAGCAGTGAACGGGACAGCCACCTTCGCGAGCAGTACTTC
CDR3: CASSERDSHLREQYF
size: NA
D: TRBD1
V: TRBV25-1
length: 15
J: TRBJ2-7

DNA: TGCAGTGCTAGAGATCGCTGGGCCGGGCAGTTCTTC
CDR3: CSARDRWAGQFF
size: many
D: NA
V: TRBV20-1
length: 12
J: TRBJ2-1

DNA: TGTGCCAGCAGCAAAACGGGGGGACTAGCGGAAAACATTCAGTACTTC
CDR3: CASSKTGGLAENIQYF
size: few
D: TRBD2
V: TRBV12-3/TRBV12-4
length: 16
J: TRBJ2-4

DNA: TGCAGCGTTACCCCCCTTCTACAAAAGATTTATGGCTACACCTTC
CDR3: CSVTPLLQKIYGYTF
size: few
D: NA
V: TRBV29-1
length: 15
J: TRBJ1-2

DNA: TGCAGTGCCAGAAGCGGTGGGATTAGTTGGGATGAGCAGTTCTTC
CDR3: CSARSGGISWDEQFF
size: few
D: NA
V: TRBV20-1
length: 15
J: TRBJ2-1

DNA: TGCGCCAGCAGCGCCTCAGGCCCTCCCACAGATACGCAGTATTTT
CDR3: CASSASGPPTDTQYF
size: NA
D: NA
V: TRBV5-1
length: 15
J: TRBJ2-3